One and the same sample provided the 5 T cell receptor beta chains below, sequenced in a study of neurological immune-mediated disorders. TCRdb independently ran MiXCR on the 5' RACE reads; one entry per CDR3 protein. The sample has about 82,000 distinct CDR3 sequences; 2.5% to 3% are singletons. Material: PBMCs. Receptors originate from a woman younger than 45 with multiple sclerosis.

The table lists this clonotype with many counts. J is TRBJ1-2 and V is TRBV28, with D possibly being TRBD1 (5 bases). The ends were cut back, 6 bases at V and 4 bases at J, with 21 bases in the middle. The germline V gene encodes CDR1 MDHEN and CDR2 SYDVKM. The CDR3 runs to 16 residues. The chain's CDR3 is CASSPMAGGFSYGYTF. The DNA of the CDR3 is TGTGCCAGCAGCCCCATGGCTGGGGGTTTCAGCTATGGCTACACCTTC.

This clonotype appeared many times. The chain combines TRBV5-6 with TRBJ2-3; D is ambiguous. The germline gives CDR1 SGHDT, CDR2 YYEEEE. V dropped 3 bases and J dropped 4 bases, with 9 bases sitting between them. The CDR3 covers 13 residues. The CDR3 is CASSYLQSDTQYF. In DNA form, the CDR3 reads TGTGCCAGCAGCTACCTACAGTCAGATACGCAGTATTTT.

This clonotype appeared many times. The rearrangement links TRBV20-1 to TRBJ2-2, with 9 bases matching TRBD1. Germline trimming cut 6 bases from V and 8 bases from J; bases unmatched to any gene: 10. CDR3 length equals 14 residues. In germline, CDR1 is DFQATT, CDR2 SNEGSKA (reference sequence). The chain's CDR3 is CSACGDRVTGELFF. As DNA, the CDR3 is TGCAGTGCATGCGGGGACAGGGTGACGGGGGAGCTGTTTTTT.

Ten or more counts support this clonotype. V and J are TRBV9 and TRBJ2-3, with unresolved D. The germline CDR1 and CDR2 sequences are SGDLS and YYNGEE. V shed 1 base and J shed 6 bases, with 12 bases lying between them. This CDR3 is built from 14 residues. CDR3 residues: CASSVNSFGDTQYF. CDR3 in DNA: TGTGCCAGCAGCGTAAATTCCTTCGGGGATACGCAGTATTTT.

This clonotype was observed many times. The chain carries TRBV4-3 and TRBJ2-6; D is undetermined. The length of the CDR3 is 17 residues. Germline V gene sequence: CDR1 LGHNA, CDR2 YSLEER. V dropped 0 bases and J dropped 0 bases, with 9 bases sitting between them. CDR3 in amino acids: CASSQDVGSSGANVLTF. The DNA of the CDR3 is TGCGCCAGCAGCCAAGATGTTGGTTCCTCTGGGGCCAACGTCCTGACTTTC.